The 24 T cell receptor beta chains listed next were all sequenced from one sample in a study of blood T cell repertoires in COVID-19. Measured with immunoSEQ multiplex PCR; TCRdb has only the in-frame clones, and not every one. The sample shows 25,000 to 30,000 clones, approximately 85% of them seen only once. Sequencing input: peripheral blood. Source of these receptors: a woman over 75 with COVID-19, enrolled during active disease.

This clone turned up a few times. Here the CDR3 reads CASSIRVGGYTF. The DNA for the CDR3 is TGTGCCAGTAGTATCAGGGTTGGAGGCTACACCTTC. The chain employs TRBV19 and TRBJ1-2; D might be TRBD1 (5 bases). V was clipped by 3 bases and J by 8 bases, with 10 bases between them. This CDR3 is 12 amino acids long. Germline CDR1 LNHDA, CDR2 SQIVND (reference sequence).

The gene calls are TRBV25-1 and TRBJ2-1; TRBD2 matches at 12 bases. Germline lookup yields CDR1 MGHDK and CDR2 SYGVNS. Trimming cost V 5 bases and J 8 bases; bases outside gene matches: 10. The CDR3 loop spans 16 amino acids. CDR3 sequence reads: CASSKALAGGLDEQFF. CDR3 bases: TGTGCCAGCAGTAAAGCTCTAGCGGGGGGGCTCGATGAGCAGTTCTTC.

V usage is TRBV7-2 and J usage is TRBJ1-3; possibly TRBD1 for D (6 bases). The length of the CDR3 is 14 residues. V was pared by 0 bases and J by 3 bases, with 6 bases between. Germline-derived CDR1 and CDR2 are SGHTA and FQGNSA. CDR3 DNA: TGTGCCAGCAGCTTAGCAGGGGGTGGAAACACCATATATTTT. Its translation: CASSLAGGGNTIYF.

This clone has a handful of counts. V and J are TRBV7-8 and TRBJ1-3, with D tentatively TRBD1 (5 bases). Per germline, CDR1 SGHVS and CDR2 FQNEAQ. The CDR3 runs 15 residues. V lost 5 bases, J lost 0 bases, and 11 bases lay in between. The CDR3, as DNA: TGTGCCAGCAGCAAACAGGTTGGCTCTGGAAACACCATATATTTT. It is translated as CASSKQVGSGNTIYF. The full variable domain, with the rest looked up from reference TRBV7-8 and TRBJ1-3, is GAGVSQSPRYKVAKRGQDVALRCDPISGHVSLFWYQQALGQGPEFLTYFQNEAQLDKSGLPSDRFFAERPEGSVSTLKIQRTQQEDSAVYLCASSKQVGSGNTIYFGEGSWLTVV.

This chain links TRBV6-1 with TRBJ1-2; D is ambiguous. The CDR3 spans 15 residues. Trimming removed 3 bases at V and 2 bases at J, with 13 bases between. In germline, CDR1 is MNHNS, CDR2 SASEGT. CDR3 protein: CASSDVSEGNYGYTF. The CDR3 DNA is TGTGCCAGCAGTGATGTAAGCGAGGGCAACTATGGCTACACCTTC.

The chain couples TRBV15 to TRBJ1-3; D may be TRBD1 (5 bases). Trimming shortened V by 5 bases and J by 0 bases, and 14 bases separated the two germline ends. The CDR3 has 16 amino acids. Per germline, CDR1 LNHNV and CDR2 YYDKDF (reference sequence). The CDR3 DNA is TGTGCCACCAGCCCTAGGGGCCATTTCTCTGGAAACACCATATATTTT. Protein sequence: CATSPRGHFSGNTIYF.

The chain carries TRBV6-2 or TRBV6-3 and TRBJ2-5; the match to TRBD2 covers 9 bases. The ends lost 4 bases at V and 1 base at J; junction bases unmatched: 7. Germline lookup yields CDR1 MNHEY and CDR2 SVGEGT. The CDR3 has 16 amino acids. CDR3 sequence reads: CASSWTPTSGQETQYF. DNA of the CDR3: TGTGCCAGCAGTTGGACCCCGACTAGCGGCCAAGAGACCCAGTACTTC.

This clone was recorded once. The J gene is TRBJ1-1, the V gene TRBV19, with no clear D. CDR3 size: 13 residues. The germline V and J ends were trimmed by 1 base and 2 bases, with 5 bases remaining between them. Germline assignment: CDR1 LNHDA and CDR2 SQIVND (reference sequence). CDR3 region: CASSIAFNTEAFF. CDR3 nucleotide sequence: TGTGCCAGTAGTATAGCCTTCAACACTGAAGCTTTCTTT.

The chain is built from TRBV11-1 and TRBJ2-7; TRBD2 matches at 7 bases. Germline loops: CDR1 SGHAT, CDR2 FQDESV (reference sequence). V was clipped by 5 bases and J by 6 bases; unmatched bases: 4. The CDR3 covers 12 residues. The CDR3 region is CASSTRTSEQYF. In nucleotides, the CDR3 is TGTGCCAGCAGCACCCGGACTAGCGAGCAGTACTTC.

In DNA form, the CDR3 reads TGTGCCAGCAGCTTGGGGCTAGCGGGGGGCCTTAGCACAGATACGCAGTATTTT. Translation: CASSLGLAGGLSTDTQYF. The chain has TRBV11-2 and TRBJ2-3; TRBD2 agrees at 11 bases. The CDR3 spans 18 residues. Germline assignment: CDR1 SGHAT and CDR2 FQNNGV. V was clipped by 3 bases and J by 0 bases; unmatched bases: 8.

The chain couples TRBV7-2 to TRBJ1-1; D call uncertain. CDR3 length: 16 residues. V lost 0 bases, J lost 6 bases, and 17 bases lay in between. Germline-derived CDR1 and CDR2 are SGHTA and FQGNSA. The DNA of the CDR3 is TGTGCCAGCAGCTTAGCTCAGGCGTCTTGGGAGCCTGAAGCTTTCTTT. Its protein product is CASSLAQASWEPEAFF.

This rearrangement joins TRBV2 to TRBJ1-3, with D tentatively TRBD1 (6 bases). V gave up 4 bases and J gave up 8 bases, with 9 bases separating them. This CDR3 is built from 12 residues. Germline lookup yields CDR1 SNHLY and CDR2 FYNNEI. CDR3 sequence reads: CASSVSGDTIYF. CDR3 coding DNA: TGTGCCAGCAGTGTATCAGGGGACACCATATATTTT.

This clone was found once. The CDR3: CAWSIRGKSPLHF. DNA of the CDR3: TGTGCCTGGAGTATTAGGGGGAAGTCACCCCTCCACTTT. This sequence joins TRBV30 and TRBJ1-6, with TRBD1 as a possible D gene (6 bases). The germline gives CDR1 GTSNPN, CDR2 SVGIG (reference sequence). This CDR3 contains 13 residues. Trimming shortened V by 2 bases and J by 10 bases, and 12 bases separated the two germline ends.

The CDR3 region has the DNA TGCGCCAGCAGCCCCGTGAGGGTTAGCACAGATACGCAGTATTTT. Its translation: CASSPVRVSTDTQYF. The chain combines TRBV5-1 with TRBJ2-3; weak D call: TRBD2 (5 bases). The CDR3 spans 15 residues. Germline V lookup: CDR1 SGHRS, CDR2 YFSETQ. With 4 bases removed from V and 0 bases from J, the gap between germline ends came to 12 bases. The full variable domain, rest sourced from reference TRBV5-1 and TRBJ2-3, is KAGVTQTPRYLIKTRGQQVTLSCSPISGHRSVSWYQQTPGQGLQFLFEYFSETQRNKGNFPGRFSGRQFSNSRSEMNVSTLELGDSALYLCASSPVRVSTDTQYFGPGTRLTVL.

V gene TRBV24-1 combines with J gene TRBJ2-1, with a weak D call TRBD2 (7 bases). The V gene lost 4 bases and the J gene lost 6 bases, with 12 bases spanning the gap. This CDR3 spans 14 amino acids. CDR1 is KGHDR and CDR2 is SFDVKD in the germline V gene. CDR3 sequence: CATSDPGGGNEQFF. For the CDR3, the DNA is TGTGCCACCAGTGACCCGGGGGGCGGCAATGAGCAGTTCTTC.

The chain recombines TRBV28 with TRBJ1-6; D might be TRBD1 (5 bases). Per germline, CDR1 MDHEN and CDR2 SYDVKM. The CDR3 sequence is 12 residues long. V lost 8 bases and J 14 bases, leaving 16 bases between the germline ends. CDR3 residues: CASERAGVTLHF. CDR3 coding DNA: TGTGCCAGCGAGCGGGCGGGGGTCACCCTCCACTTT.

The chain joins TRBV5-1 to TRBJ1-2; no clear D gene. Germline V gene lookup returns CDR1 SGHRS and CDR2 YFSETQ. CDR3 length: 14 amino acids. Between the trimmed V and J ends, which lost 0 bases and 2 bases, there was a span of 8 bases. CDR3 nucleotides: TGCGCCAGCAGCTTGGGCCAGGTGAACTATGGCTACACCTTC. Amino acids: CASSLGQVNYGYTF.

J is TRBJ2-2 and V is TRBV5-1; D ambiguous. V dropped 1 base and J dropped 4 bases, with 8 bases sitting between them. CDR1 and CDR2 (germline): SGHRS, YFSETQ. This CDR3 is built from 14 residues. CDR3 DNA sequence: TGCGCCAGCAGCTTGTATACGAGCACCGGGGAGCTGTTTTTT. Amino acid sequence: CASSLYTSTGELFF.

The rearrangement uses TRBV19 and TRBJ2-3; the match to TRBD2 covers 12 bases. From germline, CDR1 is LNHDA and CDR2 SQIVND (reference sequence). Trimming at V came to 4 bases and at J to 1 base, leaving 12 bases not matched to a gene. The CDR3 has 19 amino acids. CDR3 sequence reads: CASSTAGLAGGPGTDTQYF. Written as DNA, the CDR3 is TGTGCCAGTAGTACCGCAGGGCTAGCGGGGGGGCCAGGCACAGATACGCAGTATTTT.

The J gene is TRBJ2-3, the V gene TRBV2, with D possibly being TRBD1 (6 bases). Germline V gene lookup returns CDR1 SNHLY and CDR2 FYNNEI. Trimming took off 7 bases at V and 1 base at J, with 12 bases between the two ends. CDR3 length: 14 residues. The CDR3 sequence is CASKQRTGTDTQYF. The CDR3 nucleotides are TGTGCCAGCAAACAACGGACAGGCACAGATACGCAGTATTTT.

This chain uses TRBV7-6 with TRBJ2-1; D is unclear. The CDR3 consists of 16 residues. Between the trimmed V and J ends, which lost 2 bases and 4 bases, there was a span of 15 bases. Germline V lookup: CDR1 SGHVS, CDR2 FNYEAQ. The CDR3 DNA is TGTGCCAGCAGCTTAACAGCCACTGTACAGTACAATGAGCAGTTCTTC. Protein: CASSLTATVQYNEQFF.

In DNA, the CDR3 is TGTGCCAGCAGCTTAGGGCAGGTTAATCAGCCCCAGCATTTT. Its protein is CASSLGQVNQPQHF. The chain joins TRBV7-2 to TRBJ1-5; D gene uncertain. The CDR3 spans 14 residues. V gave up 1 base and J gave up 4 bases, with 8 bases separating them. The germline V gene encodes CDR1 SGHTA and CDR2 FQGNSA.

The chain links TRBV20-1 to TRBJ1-2; 7 bases line up with TRBD1. This CDR3 contains 11 residues. J lost 7 bases, V lost 6 bases, and 5 bases had no gene match. The germline gives CDR1 DFQATT, CDR2 SNEGSKA (reference sequence). The CDR3 protein is CSARQGGGYTF. The CDR3 nucleotides read TGCAGTGCGAGACAGGGCGGTGGCTACACCTTC.

The V call is TRBV7-8, the J call TRBJ1-2, with D unclear. Looked up from germline, CDR1 is SGHVS and CDR2 is FQNEAQ. This CDR3 contains 12 residues. With 2 bases removed from V and 8 bases from J, the gap between germline ends came to 9 bases. The CDR3 nucleotides are TGTGCCAGCAGCTTACCAGGTGGCGGCTACACCTTC. It is translated as CASSLPGGGYTF.